What follows describes a single TCR beta chain. This record comes from a study of graft-versus-host responses after intestinal transplantation. Sequenced by immunoSEQ multiplex PCR; TCRdb stores in-frame clones only, minus some. The top ten clones hold 0.55% to 0.85% of a sample with about 14,000 clones, 90% to 95% of them seen once. In germline, CDR1 is KGHSH, CDR2 LQKENI. The CDR3 consists of 16 residues. After removal of 1 base from V and 4 bases from J, the junction contained 6 bases not matched to a gene. The chain recombines TRBV18 with TRBJ2-2, with 7 bases aligning to TRBD1. The TCR was taken from a human patient who received an intestinal transplant, so some T cells may come from the graft donor. The specimen was PBMCs, collected 9 days after transplant. The CDR3 sequence is CASSPRDRRSTGELFF. CDR3 nucleotide sequence: TGTGCCAGCTCACCACGGGACAGACGGAGCACCGGGGAGCTGTTTTTT.